This T cell receptor beta chain was captured by sequencing in a study of OX40 agonist ivuxolimab in advanced cancers. Baseline was the first blood sampling point, followed by cycle 4 day 1 and cycle 7 day 1. Profiled with immunoSEQ multiplex PCR; TCRdb holds only in-frame clones, not every one. The sample contains more than 45,000 clones, around 90% of which appear only once. The germline V gene encodes CDR1 MNHEY and CDR2 SVGAGI. This CDR3 is built from 15 residues. The V end was cut by 4 bases, the J end by 5 bases, with 15 bases between. The source is an adult with an advanced solid tumor such as melanoma, head and neck, liver or kidney cancer. This specimen consisted of CD4+ or CD8+ T cells sorted from blood, obtained in a trial of the OX40 agonist ivuxolimab. This chain connects TRBV6-5 to TRBJ1-5; D perhaps matches TRBD1 (5 bases). The CDR3 DNA follows: TGTGCCAGCAGTTCCCAGGGACGGATAGATCAGCCCCAGCATTTT. It codes for CASSSQGRIDQPQHF.